One sample yielded the 8 T cell receptor beta chains listed below, sequenced in a study of T-cell memory formation after mild COVID-19. MiXCR, applied by TCRdb to the 5' RACE reads, yields one record per CDR3 protein. Among 200,000 to 250,000 distinct CDR3 sequences listed, over 15% were seen once. Sequencing was carried out using PBMCs or a T cell subset sorted from them (not recorded which). The receptors come from an adult woman who had mild COVID-19 (a few samples of this study predate the infection). Cell type and time point are not known.

This clonotype was detected many times. The CDR3 DNA reads TGTGCCAGCAGCCTCGGGAATAACTACGAGCAGTACTTC. Amino acids: CASSLGNNYEQYF. The V call is TRBV11-2, the J call TRBJ2-7; D may be TRBD2 (5 bases). Germline CDR1 is SGHAT and CDR2 is FQNNGV. The CDR3 has 13 amino acids. Trimming left V 5 bases short and J 3 bases short, with 11 bases between.

This clonotype occurred a few times. The V gene is TRBV7-9, the J gene TRBJ2-7, with D perhaps matching TRBD1 (5 bases). The ends were cut back, 3 bases at V and 5 bases at J, with 14 bases in the middle. The CDR3 totals 14 residues. Germline V gene data show CDR1 as SEHNR and CDR2 as FQNEAQ (reference sequence). CDR3 region: CASSLDIPPDEQYF. The CDR3, as DNA: TGTGCCAGCAGCTTGGACATTCCCCCGGACGAGCAGTACTTC.

The chain combines TRBV4-2 with TRBJ2-1; 7 bases fit TRBD2. Trimming removed 1 base from V and 6 bases from J; junction bases left unmatched: 6. Germline CDR1 reads LGHNA; CDR2 reads YNFKEQ. The CDR3 runs to 15 residues. Written as DNA, the CDR3 is TGTGCCAGCAGCCAAGTAAGCGGGGTTGGCAATGAGCAGTTCTTC. This encodes CASSQVSGVGNEQFF.

This clonotype has only a few counts. The CDR3 reads CSAFLTEKTEAFF. The DNA for the CDR3 is TGCAGTGCCTTTTTGACGGAAAAAACTGAAGCTTTCTTT. The chain uses TRBV20-1 and TRBJ1-1; D not certain. CDR3 length: 13 residues. In germline, CDR1 is DFQATT, CDR2 SNEGSKA (reference sequence). Trimming pared 6 bases from V and 5 bases from J, leaving 16 bases between.

This clonotype was counted at least ten times. V gene TRBV20-1 combines with J gene TRBJ2-7, with 8 nucleotides matching TRBD2. The germline CDR1 and CDR2 sequences are DFQATT and SNEGSKA (reference sequence). The CDR3 totals 14 residues. V trimming: 5 bases; J trimming: 2 bases; junction bases outside the gene matches: 8. The CDR3 region is CSAQWVAGTYEQYF. The CDR3 DNA reads TGCAGTGCTCAGTGGGTAGCGGGGACCTACGAGCAGTACTTC.

The V gene is TRBV29-1, the J gene TRBJ2-1, with TRBD2 matching 11 bases. Germline CDR1 SQVTM, CDR2 ANQGSEA. The J segment lost 7 bases and the V segment lost 1 base, leaving 9 bases of the junction unmatched. CDR3 length equals 16 residues. Here the CDR3 DNA reads TGCAGCGTTGAAGGGTGGATAGCGGGAGGGGGTAATGAGCAGTTCTTC. Translating it yields CSVEGWIAGGGNEQFF.

The chain employs TRBV6-5 and TRBJ1-1; D is possibly TRBD1 (5 bases). Germline CDR1 is MNHEY and CDR2 is SVGAGI. V was pared by 4 bases and J by 0 bases, with 12 bases between. The CDR3 covers 15 residues. CDR3: CASSSTTDMNTEAFF. CDR3 bases: TGTGCCAGCAGTTCAACGACAGACATGAACACTGAAGCTTTCTTT.

This clonotype was detected ten times or more. The rearrangement joins TRBV6-2 or TRBV6-3 to TRBJ1-1; D remains ambiguous. Trimming removed 1 base at V and 1 base at J, with 4 bases between. Per the germline V gene, CDR1 is MNHEY and CDR2 is SVGEGT. This CDR3 region has 13 residues. The CDR3 nucleotides are TGTGCCAGCAGTTACTTGCAGAACACTGAAGCTTTCTTT. This sequence encodes CASSYLQNTEAFF.